Listed here is a single T cell receptor beta chain. No antigen is known for it. This record belongs to a study of T cell repertoires in cytomegalovirus infection. TCRdb independently ran MiXCR on the reads; one entry per CDR3 protein. The sample includes a few hundred thousand distinct CDR3 sequences, 35% to 50% of them seen just once. Germline-derived CDR1 and CDR2 are MNHNY and SVGAGI (reference sequence). V gave up 8 bases and J gave up 3 bases; unmatched junction bases: 7. This CDR3 has 14 amino acids. Study-level points and caveats: The ex vivo response was dominated by HLA-C-restricted CMV-specific TCR beta clonotypes.

This TCR derives from a human donor in good health (CMV status not recorded). Some clones in this sample may be carry-over from other donors' samples. J is TRBJ2-1 and V is TRBV6-6, with TRBD2 matching 7 bases. The specimen comprised cultured PBMCs, sampled from culture after CMV antigen stimulation. The CDR3 here is CASRNGGFYNEQFF. CDR3 DNA: TGTGCCAGCCGCAACGGGGGGTTCTACAATGAGCAGTTCTTC.